This T cell receptor (beta chain) was identified during a study of blood T cell repertoires in COVID-19. At the level of the study: Researchers got acute and convalescent COVID-19 samples from the United States, Italy and Spain. T cells, B-cell-depleted T cells, or PBMCs supplied cDNA or gDNA.

J lost 2 bases, V lost 3 bases, and 1 base had no gene match. This CDR3 has 15 amino acids. Germline V gene sequence: CDR1 LNHDA, CDR2 SQIVND (reference sequence). Original processing methods: Quantification of nucleated cells was approximated via reference gene primer amplification. Some clones are missing from TCRdb's copy, which holds only in-frame ones; the method was immunoSEQ multiplex PCR. Clone size and V and J calls were adopted from that table, with D and trimming inferred from the DNA. The sample lists over 60,000 clones, around 77% seen once, with roughly 21% in the top ten. This clonotype was sampled from a man at least 80 years old with active or convalescent COVID-19. Sequenced input: peripheral blood. V usage is TRBV19 and J usage is TRBJ2-1, with 10 bases fitting TRBD1. The chain's CDR3 is CASSMGTGAYNEQFF. CDR3 in DNA: TGTGCCAGTAGTATGGGGACAGGGGCCTACAATGAGCAGTTCTTC.